The 15 T cell receptor beta chains given below trace back to one sample, sequenced in a study of blood T cell repertoires in COVID-19 (dated by TCRdb to 2018 to 2020). Library preparation used the immunoSEQ multiplex PCR assay. Not all clones reach the TCRdb copy of this immuneACCESS table, which keeps in-frame sequences only. Checked studies attribute under half of the gap to unresolved V genes and leave the rest unexplained. The sample includes roughly 110,000 clones, with 76% observed a single time. 6.2% of the sample lies in the top ten. Sample: peripheral blood. The source of these receptors is a man aged 80 or over with COVID-19, enrolled during active disease.

This rearrangement joins TRBV12-3 or TRBV12-4 to TRBJ2-1; the D gene is possibly TRBD2 (5 bases). V was shortened by 3 bases and J by 2 bases, with 5 bases between the two germline ends. The CDR3 loop spans 13 amino acids. The CDR3 protein is CASSFGAYNEQFF. DNA of the CDR3: TGTGCCAGCAGTTTCGGGGCCTACAATGAGCAGTTCTTC.

The chain couples TRBV3-1 (or the pseudogene TRBV3-2) to TRBJ2-3; D might be TRBD2 (6 bases). Germline V CDR1 and CDR2: LGHDT, YNNKEL (reference sequence). Trimming took off 4 bases at V and 4 bases at J, with 12 bases between the two ends. CDR3 size: 14 residues. CDR3 sequence: CASSRSGEADTQYF. In DNA form, the CDR3 reads TGTGCCAGCAGCCGGTCCGGGGAGGCAGATACGCAGTATTTT.

A word on this clone: Other DNA sequences from this sample encode an identical CDR3 as well. The gene calls are TRBV7-9 and TRBJ1-2; TRBD1 aligns across 7 bases. The V gene end was trimmed by 1 base and the J gene end by 4 bases; junction bases not matched to a gene: 0. CDR1 and CDR2 (germline): SEHNR, FQNEAQ (reference sequence). This CDR3 comprises 13 residues. The CDR3 nucleotides are TGTGCCAGCAGCTTAGGACAGGGCTATGGCTACACCTTC. This translates into CASSLGQGYGYTF.

Regarding this clone: The identical CDR3 is also encoded by other nucleotide sequences in the sample. The chain has TRBV28 and TRBJ1-1; D is uncertain. V was pared by 4 bases and J by 2 bases, with 5 bases between. The V gene's germline CDR1 is MDHEN and CDR2 SYDVKM. CDR3 length: 12 amino acids. For the CDR3, the DNA is TGTGCCAGCAGTTCAGGAAACACTGAAGCTTTCTTT. Translation: CASSSGNTEAFF.

The rearrangement uses TRBV12-2 and TRBJ2-7; the D call TRBD2 from the table was never checked on the DNA. TRBV12-2 is a pseudogene segment. This CDR3 region has 17 residues. The CDR3 DNA reads TGTGCAAGTCGCTCCCCGGCCCTACTAGCGGGTGGTCACGAGCAGTACTTC. This codes for CASRSPALLAGGHEQYF.

CDR3 nucleotides: TGTGCCAGCAGCTTAGGAGCGCTGGCGGAGACCCAGTACTTC. Translation gives CASSLGALAETQYF. The chain has TRBV7-3 and TRBJ2-5; D gene unclear. This CDR3 has 14 residues. From germline, CDR1 is SGHTA and CDR2 FQGTGA. V was shortened by 2 bases and J by 5 bases, with 12 bases between the two germline ends.

The chain couples TRBV14 to TRBJ1-2; 7 bases line up with TRBD1. V lost 1 base and J lost 8; bases outside the gene matches: 10. In germline, CDR1 is SGHDN, CDR2 FVKESK. CDR3 length equals 15 residues. CDR3 DNA sequence: TGTGCCAGCAGCCAAGTCGGGATAGGGGGCGGAGGCTACACCTTC. Residues: CASSQVGIGGGGYTF.

The chain combines TRBV10-2 with TRBJ2-2, with TRBD2 matching over 13 bases. This CDR3 is 17 amino acids long. Germline V gives CDR1 WSHSY, CDR2 SAAADI. The V and J ends lost 2 bases and 0 bases, in that order; junction bases with no gene match: 0. DNA for the CDR3: TGCGCCAGCAGTGAGGGGACTAGCGGGACGAACACCGGGGAGCTGTTTTTT. Protein product: CASSEGTSGTNTGELFF.

The chain combines TRBV27 with TRBJ2-1; 9 nucleotides agree with TRBD2. This CDR3 has 13 residues. V gave up 6 bases and J gave up 7 bases; unmatched junction bases: 4. The germline V gene has CDR1 MNHEY and CDR2 SMNVEV (reference sequence). The CDR3 nucleotides are TGTGCCAGCAGCCCGGGACTAGCTAATGAGCAGTTCTTC. Protein product: CASSPGLANEQFF.

The chain employs TRBV6-6 and TRBJ2-5; the D gene is possibly TRBD1 (5 bases). The CDR3 contains 15 residues. V lost 7 bases and J lost 1, with 16 bases in between. CDR1 and CDR2 (germline): MNHNY, SVGAGI (reference sequence). CDR3 in amino acids: CASNRNSGRQETQYF. The CDR3 DNA sequence: TGTGCCAGCAACAGGAACTCAGGGCGCCAAGAGACCCAGTACTTC.

The chain combines TRBV5-8 with TRBJ1-2; D not certain. V was trimmed by 4 bases and J by 1 base, leaving 14 bases between them. Germline V CDR1 and CDR2: SGHTS, YDEGEE. CDR3 length equals 15 residues. The CDR3: CASSPLDKLNYGYTF. In DNA form, the CDR3 reads TGTGCCAGCAGCCCCCTAGATAAACTTAACTATGGCTACACCTTC.

The chain is built from TRBV5-1 and TRBJ1-2; D not certain. V lost 4 bases to trimming and J lost 4 bases, with 17 bases between them. The CDR3 runs 15 residues. Germline values: CDR1 SGHRS, CDR2 YFSETQ. In nucleotides, the CDR3 is TGCGCCAGCAGCCTTCGGGGTCAGGAGAGCTATGGCTACACCTTC. Translating gives CASSLRGQESYGYTF.

The chain is built from TRBV2 and TRBJ2-1; 11 nucleotides match TRBD1. Germline lookup yields CDR1 SNHLY and CDR2 FYNNEI. There are 16 residues in the CDR3. Germline trimming cut 0 bases from V and 8 bases from J; bases unmatched to any gene: 6. CDR3 nucleotides: TGTGCCAGCAGTGAAGCGGCCGGGACAGGGGGACATGAGCAGTTCTTC. As protein: CASSEAAGTGGHEQFF.

This chain joins TRBV25-1 and TRBJ2-6; the match to TRBD2 covers 7 bases. CDR3 length: 16 amino acids. Germline V gene data show CDR1 as MGHDK and CDR2 as SYGVNS. V gave up 6 bases and J gave up 1 base; unmatched junction bases: 6. CDR3 sequence: CASSHQGGSGANVLTF. CDR3 bases: TGTGCCAGCAGCCATCAGGGAGGGTCTGGGGCCAACGTCCTGACTTTC.

This clone was counted only a few times. The J gene is TRBJ2-7, the V gene TRBV27, with D maybe TRBD2 (6 bases). V was cut by 10 bases and J by 6 bases, with 13 bases left in between. The CDR3 consists of 11 residues. Per germline, CDR1 MNHEY and CDR2 SMNVEV (reference sequence). CDR3 loop: CATHERAEQYF. Here the CDR3 DNA reads TGTGCCACGCACGAGCGGGCCGAGCAGTACTTC.